These 31 T cell receptor beta chains were all obtained from the same sample, sequenced in a study of shared clonotypes between healthy human individuals. Generated by immunoSEQ multiplex PCR, the TCRdb table keeps only in-frame clones and is missing some. Here the sample spans over 2 million clones, 85% to 95% being singletons. The sample consisted of naive CD4+ T cells sorted from blood. Subset reported: CD45RA+ positively selected. The receptors shown here come from a man aged 18 to 29 in good health.

As to this clone: A read error may explain this, as a much larger clone is one base away. J is TRBJ1-5 and V is TRBV7-2; TRBD1 agrees at 8 bases. This CDR3 has 13 residues. Germline V CDR1 and CDR2: SGHTA, FQGNSA. The J segment lost 6 bases and the V segment lost 5 bases, leaving 3 bases of the junction unmatched. DNA of the CDR3: TGTGCCAGCAGCACCACAGGGGGTCAGCCCCAGCATTTT. It encodes CASSTTGGQPQHF. The full variable domain, in which reference TRBV7-2 and TRBJ1-5 provide the parts outside the CDR3, is GAGVSQSPSNKVTEKGKDVELRCDPISGHTALYWYRQSLGQGLEFLIYFQGNSAPDKSGLPSDRFSAERTGGSVSTLTIQRTQQEDSAVYLCASSTTGGQPQHFGDGTRLSIL.

CDR3 in DNA: TGTGCCAGTAGTACCAGACTAGCGGGAGGTCACGGGGAGCTGTTTTTT. Amino acids: CASSTRLAGGHGELFF. The chain combines TRBV19 with TRBJ2-2, with 13 bases lining up with TRBD2. This CDR3 spans 16 amino acids. CDR1 is LNHDA, CDR2 SQIVND, per germline (reference sequence). Trimming removed 4 bases from V and 7 bases from J; junction bases left unmatched: 6.

About this clone: Other DNA sequences in this sample translate to the same CDR3. This chain uses TRBV11-2 with TRBJ1-2, with D tentatively TRBD1 (6 bases). V lost 4 bases and J 2 bases, leaving 8 bases between the germline ends. Germline loops: CDR1 SGHAT, CDR2 FQNNGV. The CDR3 sequence is 13 residues long. CDR3 loop: CASSSGQNYGYTF. The DNA for the CDR3 is TGTGCCAGCAGCTCCGGACAGAACTATGGCTACACCTTC.

The chain employs TRBV5-1 and TRBJ2-1, with D unresolved. The germline V and J ends were trimmed by 5 bases and 5 bases, with 17 bases remaining between them. Germline CDR1 and CDR2: SGHRS and YFSETQ. This CDR3 has 15 residues. CDR3 coding DNA: TGCGCCAGCAGACGCGACCCGTGGGAAAACAATGAGCAGTTCTTC. Translation gives CASRRDPWENNEQFF.

With regard to this clone: This same CDR3 is encoded by further DNA sequences in the sample. This rearrangement joins TRBV5-1 to TRBJ2-1; 8 positions agree with TRBD2. The CDR3 sequence is 15 residues long. J was trimmed by 4 bases and V by 0 bases; bases with no gene match: 3. From germline, CDR1 is SGHRS and CDR2 YFSETQ. DNA for the CDR3: TGCGCCAGCAGCTTGGATACTAGCGGTTACAATGAGCAGTTCTTC. Translated, it gives CASSLDTSGYNEQFF.

The chain couples TRBV10-3 to TRBJ2-7; TRBD2 matches 10 bases. Germline V gene lookup returns CDR1 ENHRY and CDR2 SYGVKD. This CDR3 comprises 14 residues. Unmatched junction bases numbered 3, after V lost 4 bases and J lost 3 bases. CDR3 DNA: TGTGCCATCAGTGTTGGGACTAGCGACTACGAGCAGTACTTC. Translation: CAISVGTSDYEQYF.

The chain combines TRBV6-1 with TRBJ1-2, with 9 bases aligning to TRBD1. CDR3 length: 13 residues. Germline V gene sequence: CDR1 MNHNS, CDR2 SASEGT. The J segment lost 3 bases and the V segment lost 7 bases, leaving 3 bases of the junction unmatched. The chain's CDR3 is CASKRTGDYGYTF. The DNA for the CDR3 is TGTGCCAGCAAAAGGACAGGGGACTATGGCTACACCTTC.

The chain carries TRBV19 and TRBJ1-2; D gene unclear. CDR3 length: 16 amino acids. Trimming left V 1 base short and J 3 bases short, with 15 bases between. Germline V gives CDR1 LNHDA, CDR2 SQIVND (reference sequence). The CDR3 DNA is TGTGCCAGTAGTATAGCCTTACAGAGGGCTGACTATGGCTACACCTTC. It translates to CASSIALQRADYGYTF.

The CDR3 is CASSRASATNEKLFF. CDR3 in DNA: TGTGCCAGCAGCCGCGCGAGTGCAACTAATGAAAAACTGTTTTTT. This chain uses TRBV5-5 with TRBJ1-4; D is ambiguous. Germline CDR1 reads SGHKS; CDR2 reads YYEKEE (reference sequence). The CDR3 extends over 15 amino acids. V dropped 4 bases and J dropped 0 bases, with 10 bases sitting between them.

J is TRBJ2-3 and V is TRBV19, with D tentatively TRBD2 (6 bases). The germline V and J ends were trimmed by 7 bases and 0 bases, with 17 bases remaining between them. Germline V lookup: CDR1 LNHDA, CDR2 SQIVND (reference sequence). The CDR3 covers 16 residues. The CDR3 spells CASTPVADASTDTQYF. CDR3 DNA sequence: TGTGCCAGTACCCCCGTAGCGGATGCTAGCACAGATACGCAGTATTTT.

The CDR3 reads CASSVASSRSGNSPLHF. DNA for the CDR3: TGTGCCAGCAGCGTAGCTAGTTCAAGGTCGGGGAATTCACCCCTCCACTTT. The V call is TRBV9, the J call TRBJ1-6, with D uncertain. The CDR3 loop spans 17 amino acids. Per the germline V gene, CDR1 is SGDLS and CDR2 is YYNGEE. V shed 0 bases and J shed 7 bases, with 17 bases lying between them.

The chain employs TRBV4-1 and TRBJ2-4, with a weak D call TRBD2 (5 bases). V lost 0 bases, J lost 1 base, and 7 bases lay in between. The CDR3 has 15 amino acids. Germline values: CDR1 MGHRA, CDR2 YSYEKL. CDR3 coding DNA: TGCGCCAGCAGCCAAGATATAGCGGCCAAAAACATTCAGTACTTC. Translated, it gives CASSQDIAAKNIQYF.

This chain uses TRBV11-3 with TRBJ1-5; 7 bases match TRBD1. V lost 5 bases and J lost 4; bases outside the gene matches: 11. The CDR3 has 16 residues. Germline CDR1 is SGHNT and CDR2 is YENEEA. This CDR3 reads CASSPYSGTENQPQHF. The CDR3 DNA reads as TGTGCCAGCAGCCCCTACTCCGGGACAGAGAATCAGCCCCAGCATTTT.

CDR3 nucleotide sequence: TGTGCCAGCAGTTTATCGGCTAGCGGGTCCCTTTTTCCTTACACAGATACGCAGTATTTT. Translated, it gives CASSLSASGSLFPYTDTQYF. V is TRBV27 and J is TRBJ2-3; TRBD2 matches 8 bases. The germline gives CDR1 MNHEY, CDR2 SMNVEV (reference sequence). Germline trimming cut 0 bases from V and 2 bases from J; bases unmatched to any gene: 16. There are 20 residues in the CDR3.

This chain uses TRBV6-1 with TRBJ2-5; D is unclear. Germline V gives CDR1 MNHNS, CDR2 SASEGT. The CDR3 runs 15 residues. Trimming took 8 bases from V and 2 from J, leaving 18 bases between them. The CDR3 DNA follows: TGTGCCAGCGGGTGGTATTCAAAGGGTCAAGAGACCCAGTACTTC. Translation: CASGWYSKGQETQYF.

The chain combines TRBV6-6 with TRBJ1-4, with D uncertain. CDR1 and CDR2 (germline): MNHNY, SVGAGI (reference sequence). V dropped 5 bases and J dropped 8 bases, with 15 bases sitting between them. The CDR3 is made up of 14 amino acids. CDR3 sequence: CASSARGMVEKLFF. Here the CDR3 DNA reads TGTGCCAGCAGTGCGAGAGGGATGGTGGAAAAACTGTTTTTT.

CDR3 DNA: TGTGCCACCAGCAGGATCAGTAATGAGCAGTTCTTC. Its translation: CATSRISNEQFF. The V and J genes are TRBV15 and TRBJ2-1; D unclear. Between the trimmed V and J ends, which lost 3 bases and 7 bases, there was a span of 7 bases. This CDR3 contains 12 residues. The germline V gene has CDR1 LNHNV and CDR2 YYDKDF (reference sequence).

The chain couples TRBV11-1 to TRBJ2-7; D unresolved. The CDR3 has 11 amino acids. V was trimmed by 5 bases and J by 7 bases, leaving 9 bases between them. CDR1 is SGHAT and CDR2 is FQDESV in the germline V gene (reference sequence). The CDR3 region is CASSPAREQYF. Written as DNA, the CDR3 is TGTGCCAGCAGCCCCGCTCGAGAGCAGTACTTC.

CDR3 in amino acids: CASSRGGSLNTEAFF. DNA for the CDR3: TGTGCCAGCTCAAGAGGAGGGTCCCTGAACACTGAAGCTTTCTTT. The chain has TRBV18 and TRBJ1-1; no firm D call. The CDR3 is 15 residues long. Between the trimmed V and J ends, which lost 5 bases and 0 bases, there was a span of 13 bases. Germline V gene sequence: CDR1 KGHSH, CDR2 LQKENI.

The rearrangement links TRBV10-2 to TRBJ2-7; a weak D match, TRBD1 (5 bases). CDR1 is WSHSY and CDR2 is SAAADI in the germline V gene. Trimming left V 4 bases short and J 9 bases short, with 16 bases between. The CDR3 is made up of 13 amino acids. This chain's CDR3 is CASSGGGRAGQYF. DNA for the CDR3: TGCGCCAGCAGTGGGGGTGGCAGGGCCGGGCAGTACTTC.

The rearrangement links TRBV6-6 to TRBJ1-5; D uncertain. The V end was cut by 5 bases, the J end by 3 bases, with 8 bases between. The V gene's germline CDR1 is MNHNY and CDR2 SVGAGI (reference sequence). The CDR3 is 13 amino acids. The CDR3 DNA reads as TGTGCCAGCAGTAGTCAGATCAATCAGCCCCAGCATTTT. Its translation: CASSSQINQPQHF.

This sequence joins TRBV5-1 and TRBJ2-2; no clear D. CDR1 is SGHRS, CDR2 YFSETQ, per germline. Trimming removed 0 bases from V and 7 bases from J, with 7 bases in between. The CDR3 is 13 amino acids. CDR3 sequence: CASSLVQNGELFF. CDR3 sequence (DNA): TGCGCCAGCAGCTTGGTTCAAAACGGGGAGCTGTTTTTT.

Regarding this clone: Other DNA sequences within the sample encode an identical CDR3. This rearrangement joins TRBV9 to TRBJ2-2, with D tentatively TRBD1 (6 bases). The CDR3 is made up of 15 amino acids. Trimming removed 3 bases at V and 2 bases at J, with 11 bases between. The germline gives CDR1 SGDLS, CDR2 YYNGEE. CDR3 nucleotides: TGTGCCAGCAGCGGCGCCGGGACAAACACCGGGGAGCTGTTTTTT. It translates to CASSGAGTNTGELFF.

This clone was picked up one time. The CDR3 DNA reads as TGTGCCAGCAAAGAAGGGAACAATCAGCCCCAGCATTTT. Translation: CASKEGNNQPQHF. This sequence joins TRBV6-1 and TRBJ1-5; D unclear. The CDR3 has 13 amino acids. Germline values: CDR1 MNHNS, CDR2 SASEGT. V lost 7 bases to trimming and J lost 3 bases, with 10 bases between them.

This chain uses TRBV2 with TRBJ2-7, with 8 bases lining up with TRBD1. The germline V gene has CDR1 SNHLY and CDR2 FYNNEI. This CDR3 is built from 14 residues. The V gene end was trimmed by 7 bases and the J gene end by 2 bases; junction bases not matched to a gene: 7. The CDR3 region is CASIGQGRTYEQYF. CDR3 coding DNA: TGTGCCAGCATTGGACAGGGCCGAACCTACGAGCAGTACTTC.

V is TRBV7-8 and J is TRBJ2-7; 7 nucleotides line up with TRBD1. The CDR3 has 14 residues. J was trimmed by 2 bases and V by 5 bases; bases with no gene match: 6. The V gene's germline CDR1 is SGHVS and CDR2 FQNEAQ. The CDR3 DNA follows: TGTGCCAGCAGCCGACAGGGAGCGGCCTACGAGCAGTACTTC. Translation gives CASSRQGAAYEQYF.

The count of this clone is one. The same CDR3 can be traced to other DNA sequences in this sample. This chain connects TRBV15 to TRBJ1-2; D not resolved. V shed 0 bases and J shed 1 base, with 6 bases lying between them. The germline V gene has CDR1 LNHNV and CDR2 YYDKDF (reference sequence). The CDR3 sequence is 14 residues long. CDR3 DNA sequence: TGTGCCACCAGCAGAGATACCGGTAACTATGGCTACACCTTC. Residues: CATSRDTGNYGYTF.

The chain has TRBV9 and TRBJ1-5; D perhaps matches TRBD1 (5 bases). V lost 5 bases, J lost 0 bases, and 6 bases lay in between. Germline CDR1 SGDLS, CDR2 YYNGEE. CDR3 length equals 13 residues. CDR3 sequence: CASSRGSNQPQHF. The DNA for the CDR3 is TGTGCCAGCAGTAGGGGTAGCAATCAGCCCCAGCATTTT.

With regard to this clone: Other DNA sequences of this sample code for an identical CDR3. DNA for the CDR3: TGTGCCAGCAGCTCAAATGAGCAGTTCTTC. Encoded protein: CASSSNEQFF. The V gene is TRBV7-9, the J gene TRBJ2-1, with D uncertain. Trimming took off 4 bases at V and 7 bases at J, with 2 bases between the two ends. Per germline, CDR1 SEHNR and CDR2 FQNEAQ (reference sequence). The CDR3 consists of 10 residues.

The chain uses TRBV6-5 and TRBJ2-7, with D unresolved. Deletions cut 0 bases from V and 2 bases from J, with 11 bases between. The CDR3 spans 15 residues. Germline values: CDR1 MNHEY, CDR2 SVGAGI. CDR3 nucleotides: TGTGCCAGCAGTTACTCGGTCCACGAGACCTACGAGCAGTACTTC. This translates into CASSYSVHETYEQYF.

This rearrangement joins TRBV5-4 to TRBJ2-7; a weak D match, TRBD2 (6 bases). Germline V gene lookup returns CDR1 SGHNT and CDR2 YYREEE (reference sequence). This CDR3 contains 16 residues. Trimming removed 1 base from V and 0 bases from J, with 14 bases in between. The DNA for the CDR3 is TGTGCCAGCAGCTTGCGAGGGGCGGGGAGCTCCTACGAGCAGTACTTC. The encoded protein is CASSLRGAGSSYEQYF.